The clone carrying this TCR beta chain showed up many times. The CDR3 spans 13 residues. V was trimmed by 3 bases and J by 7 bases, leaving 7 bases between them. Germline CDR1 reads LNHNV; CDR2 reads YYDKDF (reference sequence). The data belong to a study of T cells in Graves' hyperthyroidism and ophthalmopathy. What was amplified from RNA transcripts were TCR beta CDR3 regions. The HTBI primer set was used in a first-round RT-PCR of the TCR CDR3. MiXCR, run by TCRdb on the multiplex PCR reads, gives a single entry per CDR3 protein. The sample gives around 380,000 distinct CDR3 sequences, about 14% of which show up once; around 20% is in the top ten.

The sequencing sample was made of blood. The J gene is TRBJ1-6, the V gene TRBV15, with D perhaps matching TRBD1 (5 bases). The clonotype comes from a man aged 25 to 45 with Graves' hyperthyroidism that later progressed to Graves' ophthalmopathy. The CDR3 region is CATSSQGNSPLHF. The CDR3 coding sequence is TGTGCCACCAGCAGTCAGGGAAATTCACCCCTCCACTTT.